These 8 T cell receptor beta chains share one sample of origin, sequenced in a study of cytomegalovirus exposure and HLA in healthy donors. Clones were sequenced by immunoSEQ multiplex PCR, and TCRdb holds only the in-frame ones, with some missing. This sample has under 200,000 clones, with roughly nine tenths found just once. The sample consisted of PBMCs. Receptors were obtained from a woman aged 25 to 39 in good health and CMV-seronegative.

This rearrangement joins TRBV7-3 to TRBJ2-3; 9 bases align to TRBD2. CDR1 is SGHTA and CDR2 is FQGTGA in the germline V gene. The CDR3 runs to 13 residues. With 8 bases clipped from V and 4 bases from J, the junction kept 4 bases outside the gene matches. The DNA of the CDR3 is TGTGCCAGCGGTGCGGGGGGGCCAGATACGCAGTATTTT. Encoded protein: CASGAGGPDTQYF.

This clone has only a few counts. V gene TRBV15 combines with J gene TRBJ2-2; D remains ambiguous. V lost 0 bases and J 5 bases, leaving 4 bases between the germline ends. CDR3 size: 13 residues. Germline assignment: CDR1 LNHNV and CDR2 YYDKDF (reference sequence). DNA of the CDR3: TGTGCCACCAGCAGAGAACGGACCGGGGAGCTGTTTTTT. This translates into CATSRERTGELFF.

In nucleotides, the CDR3 is TGTGCCAGCAGCATCACAGGGAACGAGCAGTACTTC. Translated: CASSITGNEQYF. This chain joins TRBV11-3 and TRBJ2-7; D perhaps matches TRBD1 (6 bases). The germline CDR1 and CDR2 sequences are SGHNT and YENEEA. V lost 5 bases and J lost 5, with 10 bases in between. This CDR3 is 12 amino acids long.

The V call is TRBV4-2, the J call TRBJ1-4; D remains unclear. The germline gives CDR1 LGHNA, CDR2 YNFKEQ. V was trimmed by 1 base and J by 3 bases, leaving 15 bases between them. CDR3 size: 17 residues. This chain's CDR3 is CASSQAQGSGSNEKLFF. The CDR3 coding sequence is TGTGCCAGCAGCCAAGCACAAGGGTCGGGATCTAATGAAAAACTGTTTTTT.

The chain is built from TRBV7-2 and TRBJ1-4; D is ambiguous. This CDR3 comprises 12 residues. Trimming took 3 bases from V and 7 from J, leaving 6 bases between them. Looked up from germline, CDR1 is SGHTA and CDR2 is FQGNSA. For the CDR3, the DNA is TGTGCCAGCAGCTTTAGGTTTGAAAAACTGTTTTTT. Its translation is CASSFRFEKLFF.

This chain uses TRBV10-1 with TRBJ1-1; D unclear. The CDR3 contains 14 residues. CDR1 WNHNN and CDR2 SYGVQD come from the germline V gene (reference sequence). Deletions cut 10 bases from V and 1 base from J, with 16 bases between. CDR3 nucleotide sequence: TGCGCCAAACCCCATCGACGGGAGAACACTGAAGCTTTCTTT. Protein sequence: CAKPHRRENTEAFF.

J is TRBJ2-7 and V is TRBV28; 8 bases fit TRBD2. The V gene's germline CDR1 is MDHEN and CDR2 SYDVKM. The J segment lost 5 bases and the V segment lost 6 bases, leaving 15 bases of the junction unmatched. The CDR3 contains 16 residues. Here the CDR3 DNA reads TGTGCCAGCAGCCTTCTAACTAGCGGCGCGGCGAACGAGCAGTACTTC. Its translation is CASSLLTSGAANEQYF. Full variable domain (outside the CDR3, taken from reference TRBV28 and TRBJ2-7): DVKVTQSSRYLVKRTGEKVFLECVQDMDHENMFWYRQDPGLGLRLIYFSYDVKMKEKGDIPEGYSVSREKKERFSLILESASTNQTSMYLCASSLLTSGAANEQYFGPGTRLTVT.

This chain links TRBV18 with TRBJ1-5, with unresolved D. Germline CDR1 and CDR2: KGHSH and LQKENI. Trimming removed 2 bases at V and 4 bases at J, with 6 bases between. CDR3 length: 13 amino acids. The CDR3 DNA sequence: TGTGCCAGCTCACCATCAGATAATCAGCCCCAGCATTTT. It encodes CASSPSDNQPQHF.